This T cell receptor (beta chain) was captured in a study of T cell repertoires in cytomegalovirus infection. The overall study: It can be stated that public TCR beta signatures indicated CMV infection as well as a matching HLA type.

TCRdb re-analysed the reads in MiXCR, keeping a single row per CDR3 protein. The repertoire includes roughly 240,000 distinct CDR3 sequences, roughly 6.5% of them detected once, and about 6% sits in the top ten. Findings and caveats of the study: There were carriers of CMV plus the relevant HLA, and cumulative public TCR beta family frequency identified them. HLA-C-restricted CMV clonotypes gave the most frequent clonotype in two of eight donors.

This CDR3 has 13 residues. V lost 5 bases and J 6 bases, leaving 14 bases between the germline ends. Per the germline V gene, CDR1 is SGHAT and CDR2 is FQDESV (reference sequence). This clonotype was recorded many times. The antigen remains unidentified. The rearrangement uses TRBV11-1 and TRBJ2-7; weak D call: TRBD2 (7 bases). Sample: PBMCs. The origin of this receptor is a human donor in good health (CMV status not recorded). Some clones in this sample may be carry-over from other donors' samples. The CDR3 nucleotides read TGTGCCAGCAGCAATGGGGGGGGCGCCGAGCAGTACTTC. Its translation: CASSNGGGAEQYF.